A selection of T cell receptor beta chains follows, all from one sample in a study of T-cell reconstitution after alpha-beta-depleted transplantation in children. TCRdb processed the PCR reads anew with MiXCR; each CDR3 protein has one entry. The table records 250,000 to 300,000 distinct CDR3 sequences, 10% of them present only once. This sample comprised PBMCs, obtained before TCRalphabeta/CD19-depleted stem cell transplant. Source of these receptors: a boy younger than two with acute myeloid leukemia, due to receive a stem cell transplant. The CDR3 runs from the conserved cysteine through the conserved F or W. Each record gives: CDR3 DNA, CDR3 protein, J gene, V gene, clone size, D gene. D genes are given only for firm matches. Some rows have no size entry. The others give once, few or many, or a class for an expanded clone.

TGCAGTGCTAGAGAGGCCGGGGGGTTCACAGATACGCAGTATTTT CSAREAGGFTDTQYF TRBJ2-3 TRBV20-1 many TRBD2
TGTGCCGCCGTCCGGGCAGCCACCGGGGAGCTGTTTTTT CAAVRAATGELFF TRBJ2-2 TRBV2 many -
TGCGCCAGCAGTCCCGGGACGGGACTAGCGGGGGAAGAGACCCAGTACTTC CASSPGTGLAGEETQYF TRBJ2-5 TRBV23-1 - TRBD2
TGTGCCAGCAGCTCCCAGGTGTACAATGAGCAGTTCTTC CASSSQVYNEQFF TRBJ2-1 TRBV7-2 many -
TGTGCCAGCAGCAGGATCCGGACTAGCGGGAGGGGGAACAATGAGCAGTTCTTC CASSRIRTSGRGNNEQFF TRBJ2-1 TRBV11-2 few TRBD2
TGTGCCAGCACCAAGAACGGGGTCTACGAGCAGTACTTC CASTKNGVYEQYF TRBJ2-7 TRBV25-1 many -
TGCGCCAGCCAAGATCGGGGACTACTTCAAGAGACCCAGTACTTC CASQDRGLLQETQYF TRBJ2-5 TRBV4-1 many TRBD2
TGTGCCAGCTCACGGGACCTAGCCAAAAACATTCAGTACTTC CASSRDLAKNIQYF TRBJ2-4 TRBV18 many -
TGTGCCAGCAGTTTATCTGTTGGAAACACCATATATTTT CASSLSVGNTIYF TRBJ1-3 TRBV28 many -
TGCAGTGCTAGAGACTTCAGCACAGATACGCAGTATTTT CSARDFSTDTQYF TRBJ2-3 TRBV20-1 many -
TGTGCCAGCAGCTTATATGGAGCTAGCGGGAGCACAGATACGCAGTATTTT CASSLYGASGSTDTQYF TRBJ2-3 TRBV11-2 many TRBD2
TGTGCCAGCAGTTCGGGACAATCAGCCAAAAACATTCAGTACTTC CASSSGQSAKNIQYF TRBJ2-4 TRBV7-2 many -
TGCGCCAGCAGCCAAGAAACAGGGGGCGAAAATAATTCACCCCTCCACTTT CASSQETGGENNSPLHF TRBJ1-6 TRBV4-3 few TRBD1
TGCAGTGCTGGACTCCTGGATGAGCAGTTCTTC CSAGLLDEQFF TRBJ2-1 TRBV20-1 many -
TGTGCCAGCACCGGAGAACTGAACACTGAAGCTTTCTTT CASTGELNTEAFF TRBJ1-1 TRBV12-3/TRBV12-4 many -
TGTGCCAGCAGTTACCCCCGGGCGGGAGGGGACGATGAGCAGTTCTTC CASSYPRAGGDDEQFF TRBJ2-1 TRBV6-5 many TRBD2
TGTGCCAGCAGCTCGATTCGTCGGGAGACCCAGTACTTC CASSSIRRETQYF TRBJ2-5 TRBV7-9 few -
TGTGCCAGCAGCTTCCACCCGGACAATGAGCAGTTCTTC CASSFHPDNEQFF TRBJ2-1 TRBV7-2 many -
TGTGCCAGCAGTCCACAGGGAGGAGAGGGAGAGACCCAGTACTTC CASSPQGGEGETQYF TRBJ2-5 TRBV7-9 many -
TGCAGTGCTAGAGATCCTAGCGGGGCTAGCACAGATACGCAGTATTTT CSARDPSGASTDTQYF TRBJ2-3 TRBV20-1 many TRBD2
TGTGCCAGTAGTATGGTTCGGGGACAGGGCCTGAGCTCCTATAATTCACCCCTCCACTTT CASSMVRGQGLSSYNSPLHF TRBJ1-6 TRBV19 few TRBD1
TGTGCCAGCAGCCAAGAGCCAGCGGGTGCCTACAATGAGCAGTTCTTC CASSQEPAGAYNEQFF TRBJ2-1 TRBV3-1 few -
TGTGCCAGCAGTTTAGACAGGGGGCGCGCGAGGGAGCAGTACTTC CASSLDRGRAREQYF TRBJ2-7 TRBV27 many TRBD1
TGCGCCAGCAGCCAAGTTGGGGCATTCCACAATGAGCAGTTCTTC CASSQVGAFHNEQFF TRBJ2-1 TRBV4-3 few -
TGTGCCAGCAGCTTACAGGGGCGGGGGAAAGCTTTCTTT CASSLQGRGKAFF TRBJ1-1 TRBV7-3 many -
TGTGCCAGCAGTAGCACCGGGACAGGGGCGAGGGAGACCCAGTACTTC CASSSTGTGARETQYF TRBJ2-5 TRBV6-2/TRBV6-3 few TRBD1
TGTGCCAGCAGTTTAGCGATCGGATCCGAGCAGTACTTC CASSLAIGSEQYF TRBJ2-7 TRBV12-3/TRBV12-4 few -